Listed below are T cell receptor beta chains from one sample, sequenced in a study of T cell responses to AZD1222 COVID-19 vaccine. Method: immunoSEQ multiplex PCR; TCRdb's copy keeps in-frame clones and lacks some. The table records 140,000 to 150,000 clones, around 88% of them present only once. This specimen was peripheral blood, taken on day 0 of AZD1222 vaccination. The receptor set was obtained from an adult in good health. Both conserved end residues are part of each CDR3. The D gene is left open where the match is weak. Only part of the rows carry a size: once, few, many, or a class if the clone is expanded.

>TRBJ1-2|TRBV7-9|14|-|-
TGTGCCAGCAGCTTAGAATCACAGCGCTATGGCTACACCTTC
CASSLESQRYGYTF
>TRBJ1-4|TRBV14|15|-|-
TGTGCCAGCAGCCCCGTCCAGGGTACGGGTGAAAAACTGTTTTTT
CASSPVQGTGEKLFF
>TRBJ2-1|TRBV3-1/TRBV3-2|14|-|-
TGTGCCAGCCGCGGGGTAACCTCCTACAATGAGCAGTTCTTC
CASRGVTSYNEQFF
>TRBJ2-7|TRBV4-3|15|TRBD2|-
TGCGCCAGCAGCCTGAGGATTAGCGGGGCCTACGAGCAGTACTTC
CASSLRISGAYEQYF
>TRBJ2-7|TRBV5-1|13|-|-
TGCGCCAGCAGCCTCTACGGACAGTACGAGCAGTACTTC
CASSLYGQYEQYF
>TRBJ1-1|TRBV21-1|16|-|-
TGTGCCAGCAGCAAATGGGTGGGGCGCATGAACACTGAAGCTTTCTTT
CASSKWVGRMNTEAFF
>TRBJ2-2|TRBV6-4|14|TRBD1|-
TGTGCCAGCCGGGGACAGGAGAACACCGGGGAGCTGTTTTTT
CASRGQENTGELFF
>TRBJ1-2|TRBV7-2|12|-|-
TGTGCCAGCGGATCAGGGAATGATGGCTACACCTTC
CASGSGNDGYTF
>TRBJ1-1|TRBV6-2/TRBV6-3|17|-|few
TGTGCCAGCAGTTACTCCAAAGTAGGGGGGATAAACACTGAAGCTTTCTTT
CASSYSKVGGINTEAFF
>TRBJ1-1|TRBV6-2/TRBV6-3|15|-|-
TGTGCCAGCAGTTACTCGCGGGGGGCTAGATCTGAAGCTTTCTTT
CASSYSRGARSEAFF
>TRBJ1-3|TRBV7-8|15|TRBD1|few
TGTGCCAGCAGTTCACAGGGGGCCGCTGGAAACACCATATATTTT
CASSSQGAAGNTIYF
>TRBJ1-1|TRBV12-3/TRBV12-4|13|-|-
TGTGCCACTTCCGGCGGAGCAAACACTGAAGCTTTCTTT
CATSGGANTEAFF
>TRBJ2-7|TRBV7-3|13|-|few
TGTGCCAGCAGCTTAGGTGGGGATTACGAGCAGTACTTC
CASSLGGDYEQYF
>TRBJ2-5|TRBV5-4|12|-|-
TGTGCCAGCAGCTTATTTCCGGAGACCCAGTACTTC
CASSLFPETQYF
>TRBJ2-7|TRBV28|14|TRBD2|-
TGTGCCAGCAGGCCCGCGGGGGTCGACTACGAGCAGTACTTC
CASRPAGVDYEQYF
>TRBJ2-7|TRBV19|15|TRBD1|-
TGTGCCAGTAGTAGGGACACCGGGACAGGGGACGAGCAGTACTTC
CASSRDTGTGDEQYF
>TRBJ2-1|TRBV28|13|-|once
TGTGCCAGCGGAGGGGGGGTTGTCGATGAGCAGTTCTTC
CASGGGVVDEQFF
>TRBJ1-5|TRBV28|17|-|-
TGTGCCAGCAGTTTCCCTCGCCGGAGGGGTGGCAATCAGCCCCAGCATTTT
CASSFPRRRGGNQPQHF
>TRBJ2-5|TRBV2|18|TRBD2|once
TGTGCCAGCAGTTTCATTAACCCGGGAGGGGTAGGAGGGGAGACCCAGTACTTC
CASSFINPGGVGGETQYF
>TRBJ2-2|TRBV5-1|16|TRBD1|-
TGCGCCAGCAGCGAGCAGGGGGCTCGCGGCACCGGGGAGCTGTTTTTT
CASSEQGARGTGELFF
>TRBJ1-5|TRBV27|18|TRBD1|-
TGTGCCAGCAGTCCCAGGGACAGGCTTGGGACGAGCAATCAGCCCCAGCATTTT
CASSPRDRLGTSNQPQHF
>TRBJ2-5|TRBV28|14|TRBD2|-
TGTGCCAGCAGTTTAGGCGGGGGGGGGAAGACCCAGTACTTC
CASSLGGGGKTQYF
>TRBJ1-5|TRBV27|16|TRBD1|-
TGTGCCAGCAGGTACCAGGGGGCGCGGGGCAATCAGCCCCAGCATTTT
CASRYQGARGNQPQHF
>TRBJ1-3|TRBV7-6|19|-|-
TGTGCCAGCAGCTTAGAAGGAGGACACTCTTACCCTTCTGGAAACACCATATATTTT
CASSLEGGHSYPSGNTIYF
>TRBJ2-3|TRBV5-1|14|-|-
TGCGCCAGCAGCTTGTCCCTGGGGGTGAATACGCAGTATTTT
CASSLSLGVNTQYF
>TRBJ2-2|TRBV5-8|15|-|once
TGTGCCAGCAGCTTGGGGACAGTGAACACCGGGGAGCTGTTTTTT
CASSLGTVNTGELFF
>TRBJ2-1|TRBV24-1|16|TRBD2|-
TGTGCCACCAGTGATACTAGCGGGGGCCACTACAATGAGCAGTTCTTC
CATSDTSGGHYNEQFF
>TRBJ2-7|TRBV6-5|14|TRBD1|-
TGTGCCAGCTCCCCGGACAGGGCTCGCCGCGAGCAGTACTTC
CASSPDRARREQYF
>TRBJ2-3|TRBV5-1|14|-|-
TGCGCCAGCAGCTTGCAGGGTCCGGCAGATACGCAGTATTTT
CASSLQGPADTQYF
>TRBJ2-5|TRBV2|13|TRBD2|once
TGTGCCAGCGAGGGGACTAGACGAGAGACCCAGTACTTC
CASEGTRRETQYF
>TRBJ1-1|TRBV10-1|16|-|-
TGCGCCAGCAGTGAGTCGGGGGGGCGTATGAACACTGAAGCTTTCTTT
CASSESGGRMNTEAFF
>TRBJ2-5|TRBV19|13|-|few
TGTGCCAGTAGTATTGACGACCAAGAGACCCAGTACTTC
CASSIDDQETQYF
>TRBJ1-5|TRBV5-1|13|-|-
TGCGCCAGCAGCTTTGAGGGTAATCAGCCCCAGCATTTT
CASSFEGNQPQHF
>TRBJ2-7|TRBV24-1|15|-|-
TGTGCCACCAGTGACCCTCGGCTTACGGCCGGCGAGCAGTACTTC
CATSDPRLTAGEQYF
>TRBJ1-2|TRBV29-1|16|-|-
TGCAGCGTTGAGGAGGAGGCCCCCTTAGCTAACTATGGCTACACCTTC
CSVEEEAPLANYGYTF
>TRBJ2-1|TRBV25-1|12|-|-
TGTGCCAGCGCACCTCAGGGGCATGAGCAGTTCTTC
CASAPQGHEQFF
>TRBJ1-6|TRBV27|13|-|-
TGTGCCAGCAGTCCCTATGGGAATTCACCCCTCCACTTT
CASSPYGNSPLHF
>TRBJ2-7|TRBV18|12|TRBD1|-
TGTGCCAGCTCGTCAGGACAGGGCCAGCCCCGCTTC
CASSSGQGQPRF
>TRBJ2-3|TRBV18|14|-|-
TGTGCCAGCTCACCCTTCCGGGGCCCAGATACGCAGTATTTT
CASSPFRGPDTQYF
>TRBJ1-4|TRBV7-9|14|TRBD1|-
TGTGCCAGCAGCTTAGTGACAGGGAATGAAAAACTGTTTTTT
CASSLVTGNEKLFF
>TRBJ1-4|TRBV28|15|-|-
TGTGCCAGCAGTTTATCCCCAGGGTTTAATGAAAAACTGTTTTTT
CASSLSPGFNEKLFF